Shown below are 17 T cell receptor beta chains from a single sample sequenced in a study of CD8 T cells in Susac syndrome (dated by TCRdb to about 2019). Libraries were constructed by the immunoSEQ multiplex PCR assay. RNA was extracted with the RNeasy kit and about 0.45 to 1 ug was reverse transcribed using random hexamers. TCRdb handled the public reads itself, with Q25 trimming in fastp and clone calling in MiXCR, and kept productive beta chains. Rows merge per CDR3 protein into single entries with the most common DNA and genes. The sample profile shows some 100,000 distinct CDR3 sequences; 92% of them were found once. Together, the top ten hold about 0.11% of the sample. The source material was CD8+ T cells from PBMCs. Receptors were obtained from a human donor in good health.

In the case of this clonotype: At one boundary the junction diverges from the germline segment, which might be a read error. The CDR3 sequence is CSVEMAGLGDSYNGQFF. CDR3 nucleotides: TGCAGCGTTGAAATGGCAGGGCTAGGGGACTCCTACAATGGGCAGTTCTTC. The chain carries TRBV29-1 and TRBJ2-1; maybe TRBD2 (6 bases). The length of the CDR3 is 17 residues. CDR1 is SQVTM, CDR2 ANQGSEA, per germline.

The chain has TRBV20-1 and TRBJ2-3; TRBD2 matches at 11 bases. V lost 3 bases to trimming and J lost 9 bases; unmatched junction nucleotides: 11. The CDR3 is 15 residues long. Germline values: CDR1 DFQATT, CDR2 SNEGSKA (reference sequence). The CDR3 coding sequence is TGCAGTGCTAGCGCCGAGACTAGCGGGGCTAAAACGCAGTATTTT. Translated: CSASAETSGAKTQYF.

The chain combines TRBV24-1 with TRBJ2-7; 9 nucleotides align to TRBD2. CDR1 is KGHDR and CDR2 is SFDVKD in the germline V gene. The CDR3 has 16 residues. With V trimmed by 0 bases and J by 2 bases, 4 bases remained unmatched. The CDR3 bases are TGTGCCACCAGTGATTTGGGGCGGGAGGGCCCCTACGAGCAGTACTTC. Amino acids: CATSDLGREGPYEQYF.

The chain couples TRBV9 to TRBJ2-1; TRBD2 matches 13 bases. The V and J ends lost 3 bases and 6 bases, in that order; junction bases with no gene match: 3. The germline gives CDR1 SGDLS, CDR2 YYNGEE. The CDR3 loop spans 15 amino acids. The CDR3 is CASSEWTSGGNEQFF. The CDR3 bases are TGTGCCAGCAGCGAATGGACTAGCGGGGGCAATGAGCAGTTCTTC.

V usage is TRBV28 and J usage is TRBJ2-7, with D possibly matching TRBD2 (5 bases). The CDR3 is 12 amino acids. With 3 bases removed from V and 7 bases from J, the gap between germline ends came to 10 bases. Per germline, CDR1 MDHEN and CDR2 SYDVKM. CDR3: CASSFPRGEQYF. The CDR3 DNA reads TGTGCCAGCAGTTTCCCCCGCGGGGAGCAGTACTTC.

V is TRBV4-3 and J is TRBJ1-2; D call uncertain. The CDR3 has 15 amino acids. Per germline, CDR1 LGHNA and CDR2 YSLEER. V was cut by 0 bases and J by 5 bases, with 13 bases left in between. The CDR3 DNA is TGCGCCAGCAGCCAAGATCGGAGGGTCCGGTATGGCTACACCTTC. It encodes CASSQDRRVRYGYTF.

The CDR3 DNA follows: TGTGCCAGCAGCTTAGGATTTTGGGCCACTACTAGCGAGCAGTACTTC. It specifies CASSLGFWATTSEQYF. The V and J genes are TRBV7-2 and TRBJ2-7; tentative D call: TRBD2 (5 bases). This CDR3 is 16 amino acids long. Germline values: CDR1 SGHTA, CDR2 FQGNSA. Between the trimmed V and J ends, which lost 1 base and 6 bases, there was a span of 19 bases.

V gene TRBV12-3 or TRBV12-4 combines with J gene TRBJ2-7, with a possible D match to TRBD2 (6 bases). The CDR3 consists of 16 residues. V was clipped by 3 bases and J by 0 bases, with 15 bases between them. CDR3 residues: CASSFEPGLASYEQYF. The CDR3 DNA reads TGTGCCAGCAGTTTTGAACCGGGACTGGCCTCCTACGAGCAGTACTTC.

The V gene is TRBV3-1, the J gene TRBJ2-4; 8 bases agree with TRBD1. This CDR3 region has 13 residues. The ends lost 7 bases at V and 7 bases at J; junction bases unmatched: 6. Germline V gene data show CDR1 as LGHDT and CDR2 as YNNKEL (reference sequence). The CDR3 coding sequence is TGTGCCAGCAACCACCACAGGGGGAACATTCAGTACTTC. It yields the protein CASNHHRGNIQYF.

The CDR3 DNA reads TGTGCCAGCAGGCCGCGAGTATTGGGCCCCTCTGGGGCCAACGTCCTGACTTTC. It translates to CASRPRVLGPSGANVLTF. V gene TRBV12-3 or TRBV12-4 combines with J gene TRBJ2-6; D remains ambiguous. Between the trimmed V and J ends, which lost 6 bases and 0 bases, there was a span of 18 bases. The CDR3 loop spans 18 amino acids.

The chain combines TRBV5-1 with TRBJ2-7; weak D call: TRBD2 (5 bases). Trimming cost V 6 bases and J 7 bases, with 20 bases left between them. Germline assignment: CDR1 SGHRS and CDR2 YFSETQ. This CDR3 comprises 14 residues. CDR3 coding DNA: TGCGCCAGCAACTCCCGTGGAGGTTTGGGTGAGCAGTACTTC. This encodes CASNSRGGLGEQYF.

The genes are TRBV12-3 or TRBV12-4 and TRBJ1-2, with D perhaps matching TRBD1 (6 bases). This CDR3 is built from 14 residues. The V gene lost 4 bases and the J gene lost 8 bases, with 17 bases spanning the gap. The CDR3 coding sequence is TGTGCCAGCAGTTCGGGGACACCCATTGGGGGCTACACCTTC. Protein sequence: CASSSGTPIGGYTF.

V is TRBV28 and J is TRBJ1-2, with D possibly TRBD1 on 5 matching bases. Germline CDR1 is MDHEN and CDR2 is SYDVKM. The CDR3 totals 14 residues. V shed 5 bases and J shed 7 bases, with 17 bases lying between them. Written as DNA, the CDR3 is TGTGCCAGCAGTCCACGGGGGTTGCGGTCTGGCTACACCTTC. This sequence encodes CASSPRGLRSGYTF.

The chain combines TRBV4-3 with TRBJ2-1; D unresolved. Germline CDR1 is LGHNA and CDR2 is YSLEER. The ends were cut back, 0 bases at V and 6 bases at J, with 9 bases in the middle. The CDR3 covers 14 residues. This CDR3 reads CASSQEALLNEQFF. CDR3 sequence (DNA): TGCGCCAGCAGCCAAGAAGCACTTCTCAATGAGCAGTTCTTC.

The J gene is TRBJ1-5, the V gene TRBV14; 11 nucleotides agree with TRBD1. Germline V lookup: CDR1 SGHDN, CDR2 FVKESK. The CDR3 has 20 amino acids. J lost 7 bases, V lost 0 bases, and 17 bases had no gene match. CDR3 in DNA: TGTGCCAGCAGCCAAGATCGCACAATAGCCCTGGACAGGGGGCTGCAGCCCCAGCATTTT. This codes for CASSQDRTIALDRGLQPQHF. The full variable domain, completed using reference TRBV14 and TRBJ1-5, is EAGVTQFPSHSVIEKGQTVTLRCDPISGHDNLYWYRRVMGKEIKFLLHFVKESKQDESGMPNNRFLAERTGGTYSTLKVQPAELEDSGVYFCASSQDRTIALDRGLQPQHFGDGTRLSIL.

V is TRBV29-1 and J is TRBJ1-1, with D tentatively TRBD1 (5 bases). CDR1 and CDR2 (germline): SQVTM, ANQGSEA. Trimming removed 4 bases at V and 1 base at J, with 13 bases between. This CDR3 comprises 14 residues. Here the CDR3 DNA reads TGCAGCGTTGGAGGGGCTTCAGGGAACACTGAAGCTTTCTTT. It encodes CSVGGASGNTEAFF. Full variable domain (outside the CDR3, taken from reference TRBV29-1 and TRBJ1-1): SAVISQKPSRDICQRGTSLTIQCQVDSQVTMMFWYRQQPGQSLTLIATANQGSEATYESGFVIDKFPISRPNLTFSTLTVSNMSPEDSSIYLCSVGGASGNTEAFFGQGTRLTVV.

The table lists this clonotype with a few counts. V is TRBV6-2 or TRBV6-3 and J is TRBJ2-4; 13 bases fit TRBD2. CDR3 length: 13 residues. Germline V CDR1 and CDR2: MNHEY, SVGEGT. V dropped 7 bases and J dropped 8; count of bases not matched to a gene: 2. In DNA form, the CDR3 reads TGTGCCAGCACCGGACTAGCGGGGGACATTCAGTACTTC. The encoded protein is CASTGLAGDIQYF.